The sample holds many counts of the clone carrying this TCR beta chain. The antigen is undetermined. The CDR3 consists of 14 residues. J was trimmed by 4 bases and V by 6 bases; bases with no gene match: 5. Germline V gene lookup returns CDR1 SGHVS and CDR2 FQNEAQ. This specimen belongs to a study of naive and memory T cell subsets. The study's findings and limits: Delayed type IV hypersensitivity infiltration was taken to explain higher tuberculin-site TCR counts.

Amplification of ligated cDNA took four PCR rounds with SP2 and nested alpha and beta constant primers. One entry per CDR3 protein, called by TCRdb with MiXCR from the UMI-ligation and nested PCR reads. The sample lists 25,000 to 35,000 distinct CDR3 sequences; 6.7% were seen once. The sample's treatment: skin biopsy from PPD injection site in Mantoux-positive individual. A UMI-containing oligonucleotide was joined by 3' ligation to the TCR cDNA template. J is TRBJ2-3 and V is TRBV7-8; the match to TRBD2 covers 9 bases. Material: skin, obtained from a tuberculin skin test site. The receptor was isolated from an adult in good health. The CDR3 protein is CASRPGLAADTQYF. In DNA, the CDR3 is TGTGCCAGCAGGCCGGGACTAGCTGCAGATACGCAGTATTTT.